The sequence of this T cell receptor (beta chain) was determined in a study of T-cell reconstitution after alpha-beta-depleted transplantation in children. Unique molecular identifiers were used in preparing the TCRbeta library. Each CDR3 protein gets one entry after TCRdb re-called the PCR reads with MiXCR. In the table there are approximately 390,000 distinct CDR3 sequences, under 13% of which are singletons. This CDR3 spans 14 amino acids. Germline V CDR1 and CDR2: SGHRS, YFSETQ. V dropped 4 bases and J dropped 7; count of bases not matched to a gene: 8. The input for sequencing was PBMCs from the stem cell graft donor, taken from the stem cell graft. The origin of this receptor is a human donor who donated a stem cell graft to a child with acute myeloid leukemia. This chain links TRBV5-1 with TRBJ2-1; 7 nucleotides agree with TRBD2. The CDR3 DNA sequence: TGCGCCAGCAGCCCCCACTGGGGGGGGAATGAGCAGTTCTTC. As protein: CASSPHWGGNEQFF.